These 27 T cell receptor beta chains originate from one sample sequenced in a study of blood T cell repertoires in COVID-19. Only in-frame clones appear in the TCRdb table, and some are missing; sequencing was by immunoSEQ multiplex PCR. This sample yields approximately 150,000 clones, of which approximately 90% are seen a single time; about 5.3% belongs to the top ten. The sample consisted of peripheral blood. The receptors shown here come from a man younger than 35 with COVID-19, enrolled during active disease.

The CDR3, as DNA: TGTGCCAGCAGTGAAGCGCCATCTACTTCCCAGCATTTT. Amino acid sequence: CASSEAPSTSQHF. The V and J genes are TRBV6-1 and TRBJ1-5; D is unresolved. With 0 bases removed from V and 11 bases from J, the gap between germline ends came to 11 bases. CDR1 is MNHNS and CDR2 is SASEGT in the germline V gene. The CDR3 is 13 residues long.

The rearrangement uses TRBV20-1 and TRBJ2-3; TRBD2 aligns across 13 bases. CDR1 is DFQATT, CDR2 SNEGSKA, per germline (reference sequence). The CDR3 consists of 17 residues. The V gene end was trimmed by 3 bases and the J gene end by 2 bases; junction bases not matched to a gene: 8. The CDR3 here is CSASAPGTSGITDTQYF. CDR3 DNA sequence: TGCAGTGCTAGTGCCCCCGGGACTAGCGGGATCACAGATACGCAGTATTTT.

CDR3 residues: CASSIGQWTGELFF. The CDR3 DNA sequence: TGTGCCAGTAGTATAGGACAGTGGACCGGGGAGCTGTTTTTT. The V and J genes are TRBV19 and TRBJ2-2; a weak D match, TRBD1 (5 bases). V gave up 1 base and J gave up 5 bases, with 8 bases separating them. In germline, CDR1 is LNHDA, CDR2 SQIVND (reference sequence). This CDR3 has 14 residues.

The rearrangement uses TRBV14 and TRBJ2-1, with 7 bases lining up with TRBD2. Trimming took 3 bases from V and 5 from J; bases not matched to a gene: 10. CDR3 length: 16 residues. The germline V gene has CDR1 SGHDN and CDR2 FVKESK. The CDR3: CASSHPERENHNEQFF. In DNA form, the CDR3 reads TGTGCCAGCAGCCATCCGGAGCGGGAAAATCACAATGAGCAGTTCTTC.

The rearrangement links TRBV10-3 to TRBJ1-5, with 9 bases lining up with TRBD1. Trimming cost V 6 bases and J 7 bases; bases outside gene matches: 4. CDR1 is ENHRY, CDR2 SYGVKD, per germline. The CDR3 totals 13 residues. DNA of the CDR3: TGTGCCATCAGGGACAGGGGTGGACAGCCCCAGCATTTT. Translation gives CAIRDRGGQPQHF.

This chain connects TRBV5-4 to TRBJ2-1; D remains ambiguous. In germline, CDR1 is SGHNT, CDR2 YYREEE (reference sequence). V was clipped by 0 bases and J by 9 bases, with 7 bases between them. The CDR3 extends over 12 amino acids. The CDR3 nucleotides read TGTGCCAGCAGCTTGGCAGGTAGTGAGCAGTTCTTC. Protein: CASSLAGSEQFF.

The sample holds one count of this clone. The chain couples TRBV29-1 to TRBJ1-2; D call uncertain. The CDR3 is 13 amino acids. The germline gives CDR1 SQVTM, CDR2 ANQGSEA. V was shortened by 0 bases and J by 1 base, with 6 bases between the two germline ends. The CDR3 nucleotides are TGCAGCGTTGAAGACCGAGATAACTATGGCTACACCTTC. Its protein product is CSVEDRDNYGYTF. The full variable domain, in which reference TRBV29-1 and TRBJ1-2 provide the parts outside the CDR3, is SAVISQKPSRDICQRGTSLTIQCQVDSQVTMMFWYRQQPGQSLTLIATANQGSEATYESGFVIDKFPISRPNLTFSTLTVSNMSPEDSSIYLCSVEDRDNYGYTFGSGTRLTVV.

As concerns this clone: The junction shows a germline mismatch at one end, possibly a read error. The J gene is TRBJ1-4, the V gene TRBV28; weak D call: TRBD1 (6 bases). This CDR3 has 12 residues. Germline CDR1 reads MDHEN; CDR2 reads SYDVKM. CDR3 nucleotides: TGTGCCAGCGGGACAACTAATGAAAAACTGCTTTTT. Protein product: CASGTTNEKLLF.

In DNA, the CDR3 is TGCAGCGTTGAGCGGAACGCCAGGGGGCTCTGCTATGGCTACACCTTC. Amino acids: CSVERNARGLCYGYTF. The chain uses TRBV29-1 and TRBJ1-2; TRBD1 matches 8 bases. Trimming cost V 3 bases and J 4 bases; bases outside gene matches: 13. The CDR3 consists of 16 residues. Germline CDR1 is SQVTM and CDR2 is ANQGSEA.

The chain is built from TRBV28 and TRBJ2-3; 12 bases match TRBD2. The V and J ends lost 3 bases and 5 bases, in that order; junction bases with no gene match: 9. CDR1 MDHEN and CDR2 SYDVKM come from the germline V gene. This CDR3 spans 17 amino acids. The CDR3 DNA reads TGTGCCAGCAGTTTTAGACTAGCGGGAGCGTTTGTAGATACGCAGTATTTT. It is translated as CASSFRLAGAFVDTQYF.

This chain uses TRBV14 with TRBJ2-1; the D gene is possibly TRBD2 (6 bases). Trimming cost V 0 bases and J 9 bases, with 12 bases left between them. The CDR3 is 14 residues long. Germline assignment: CDR1 SGHDN and CDR2 FVKESK. CDR3 residues: CASSQETSSSEQFF. CDR3 bases: TGTGCCAGCAGCCAAGAGACTAGTTCTAGTGAGCAGTTCTTC. The variable domain in full, with the rest retrieved from reference TRBV14 and TRBJ2-1, is EAGVTQFPSHSVIEKGQTVTLRCDPISGHDNLYWYRRVMGKEIKFLLHFVKESKQDESGMPNNRFLAERTGGTYSTLKVQPAELEDSGVYFCASSQETSSSEQFFGPGTRLTVL.

This chain links TRBV27 with TRBJ2-7, with 10 bases fitting TRBD2. Looked up from germline, CDR1 is MNHEY and CDR2 is SMNVEV (reference sequence). V lost 5 bases and J lost 1; bases outside the gene matches: 8. The CDR3 consists of 16 residues. The CDR3 is CASSAAGTSESYEQYF. CDR3 coding DNA: TGTGCCAGCAGTGCCGCCGGGACTAGCGAGTCCTACGAGCAGTACTTC.

Here the CDR3 reads CASSVAPAGGTYEQYF. CDR3 coding DNA: TGTGCCAGCAGCGTAGCTCCTGCGGGAGGGACGTACGAGCAGTACTTC. The chain recombines TRBV9 with TRBJ2-7; 9 nucleotides line up with TRBD2. Unmatched junction bases numbered 8, after V lost 0 bases and J lost 4 bases. Germline V gives CDR1 SGDLS, CDR2 YYNGEE. This CDR3 contains 16 residues.

This rearrangement joins TRBV5-5 to TRBJ2-1, with D perhaps matching TRBD2 (5 bases). Germline loops: CDR1 SGHKS, CDR2 YYEKEE (reference sequence). This CDR3 comprises 16 residues. V dropped 2 bases and J dropped 3 bases, with 15 bases sitting between them. CDR3 region: CASSLGPGENYNEQFF. The CDR3 DNA reads as TGTGCCAGCAGCTTAGGGCCCGGGGAGAACTACAATGAGCAGTTCTTC.

The chain joins TRBV28 to TRBJ2-7, with 13 bases identical to TRBD2. The CDR3 is made up of 14 amino acids. The V and J ends lost 2 bases and 13 bases, in that order; junction bases with no gene match: 8. Per the germline V gene, CDR1 is MDHEN and CDR2 is SYDVKM. CDR3 DNA: TGTGCCAGCAGTTTAGGACTAGCGGGAGATAGTCGCTACTTC. Residues: CASSLGLAGDSRYF.

The genes are TRBV27 and TRBJ1-1; D is possibly TRBD1 (5 bases). This CDR3 is 13 amino acids long. Germline CDR1 MNHEY, CDR2 SMNVEV (reference sequence). The V gene lost 3 bases and the J gene lost 2 bases, with 7 bases spanning the gap. The CDR3 region is CASSLGRNTEAFF. The CDR3 nucleotides are TGTGCCAGCAGTTTGGGGCGTAACACTGAAGCTTTCTTT.

The CDR3 reads CASSSGWDRENLNQPQHF. CDR3 in DNA: TGTGCCAGCAGCTCGGGTTGGGACAGGGAAAACCTTAATCAGCCCCAGCATTTT. The rearrangement joins TRBV5-8 to TRBJ1-5, with TRBD1 matching 9 bases. After removal of 3 bases from V and 4 bases from J, the junction contained 14 bases not matched to a gene. CDR1 is SGHTS and CDR2 is YDEGEE in the germline V gene. This CDR3 has 18 amino acids.

The chain recombines TRBV9 with TRBJ2-1, with TRBD1 as a possible D gene (6 bases). With 0 bases removed from V and 0 bases from J, the gap between germline ends came to 13 bases. The germline CDR1 and CDR2 sequences are SGDLS and YYNGEE. The CDR3 covers 17 residues. The DNA of the CDR3 is TGTGCCAGCAGCGTAGCGGGAACAGGGACCTCCTACAATGAGCAGTTCTTC. This sequence encodes CASSVAGTGTSYNEQFF. Looking up the rest from reference TRBV9 and TRBJ2-1 gives the full variable domain: DSGVTQTPKHLITATGQRVTLRCSPRSGDLSVYWYQQSLDQGLQFLIQYYNGEERAKGNILERFSAQQFPDLHSELNLSSLELGDSALYFCASSVAGTGTSYNEQFFGPGTRLTVL.

This clone showed up just once. V usage is TRBV7-9 and J usage is TRBJ2-3, with a weak D call TRBD2 (6 bases). The CDR3 has 16 residues. V lost 5 bases to trimming and J lost 4 bases, with 19 bases between them. Germline loops: CDR1 SEHNR, CDR2 FQNEAQ (reference sequence). Here the CDR3 reads CASSLPVGGRADTQYF. The CDR3 nucleotides are TGTGCCAGCAGCCTCCCCGTGGGGGGACGGGCAGATACGCAGTATTTT.

The V gene is TRBV2, the J gene TRBJ1-1; D is undetermined. Germline V gene lookup returns CDR1 SNHLY and CDR2 FYNNEI. V lost 6 bases and J lost 0, with 17 bases in between. This CDR3 has 16 amino acids. As DNA, the CDR3 is TGTGCCAGCAGCTACCTCAAGAGTCTAATGAACACTGAAGCTTTCTTT. This gives the protein CASSYLKSLMNTEAFF.

The chain combines TRBV7-3 with TRBJ1-6; no reliable D call. CDR3 size: 15 residues. Trimming cost V 6 bases and J 7 bases, with 16 bases left between them. Germline lookup yields CDR1 SGHTA and CDR2 FQGTGA. The CDR3 region is CASRSLRQQNSPLHF. Written as DNA, the CDR3 is TGTGCCAGCAGGTCACTTCGGCAACAGAATTCACCCCTCCACTTT.

The chain couples TRBV10-1 to TRBJ2-7; D unclear. The V gene's germline CDR1 is WNHNN and CDR2 SYGVQD (reference sequence). The CDR3 spans 15 residues. The V and J ends lost 2 bases and 3 bases respectively, with 14 bases between them. The CDR3 protein is CASSEARGLGYEQYF. CDR3 sequence (DNA): TGCGCCAGCAGTGAGGCGCGAGGTTTGGGCTACGAGCAGTACTTC.

The CDR3 sequence is CASRKDREDYGYTF. In DNA form, the CDR3 reads TGTGCCAGCAGGAAGGACAGGGAGGACTATGGCTACACCTTC. The genes are TRBV6-4 and TRBJ1-2; 8 bases agree with TRBD1. From germline, CDR1 is MRHNA and CDR2 SNTAGT. The CDR3 length is 14 residues. V gave up 6 bases and J gave up 3 bases; unmatched junction bases: 6.

This clone was found once. This sequence joins TRBV25-1 and TRBJ1-6; D uncertain. The CDR3 length is 13 residues. Trimming stripped 3 bases from V and 7 bases from J, with 7 bases between. The germline V gene encodes CDR1 MGHDK and CDR2 SYGVNS. This CDR3 is CASSDYGNSPLHF. DNA for the CDR3: TGTGCCAGCAGTGATTACGGGAATTCACCCCTCCACTTT.

This clone was detected only once. CDR3 sequence: CASSQPGIPQHF. The CDR3 DNA sequence: TGTGCCAGCAGTCAACCAGGGATTCCCCAGCATTTT. The chain uses TRBV27 and TRBJ1-5, with a possible D match to TRBD1 (5 bases). Trimming left V 5 bases short and J 10 bases short, with 12 bases between. CDR1 and CDR2 from the germline V gene are MNHEY and SMNVEV (reference sequence). This CDR3 has 12 residues.

The chain links TRBV19 to TRBJ1-2; D uncertain. V lost 8 bases, J lost 8 bases, and 15 bases lay in between. The CDR3 consists of 12 residues. The germline V gene encodes CDR1 LNHDA and CDR2 SQIVND (reference sequence). The CDR3 is CASLGLVNGYTF. The CDR3 bases are TGTGCCAGTCTCGGTTTAGTAAACGGCTACACCTTC.

CDR3 residues: CASSYGGTGELFF. DNA for the CDR3: TGTGCCAGCAGTTACGGAGGGACCGGGGAGCTGTTTTTT. V gene TRBV6-5 combines with J gene TRBJ2-2, with D maybe TRBD2 (6 bases). V gave up 2 bases and J gave up 5 bases, with 6 bases separating them. This CDR3 spans 13 amino acids. The germline CDR1 and CDR2 sequences are MNHEY and SVGAGI.